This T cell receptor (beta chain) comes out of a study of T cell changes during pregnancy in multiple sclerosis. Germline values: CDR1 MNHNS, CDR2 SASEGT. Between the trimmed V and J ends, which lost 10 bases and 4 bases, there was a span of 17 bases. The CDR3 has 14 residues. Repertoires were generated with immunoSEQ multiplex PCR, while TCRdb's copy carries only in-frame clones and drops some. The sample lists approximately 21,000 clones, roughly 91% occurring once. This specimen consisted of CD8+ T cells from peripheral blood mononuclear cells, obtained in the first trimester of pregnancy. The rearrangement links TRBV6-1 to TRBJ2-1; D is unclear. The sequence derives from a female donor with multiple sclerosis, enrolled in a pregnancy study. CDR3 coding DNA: TGTGCCACCCCCCTTGTGGGCCCATACAATGAGCAGTTCTTC. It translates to CATPLVGPYNEQFF.